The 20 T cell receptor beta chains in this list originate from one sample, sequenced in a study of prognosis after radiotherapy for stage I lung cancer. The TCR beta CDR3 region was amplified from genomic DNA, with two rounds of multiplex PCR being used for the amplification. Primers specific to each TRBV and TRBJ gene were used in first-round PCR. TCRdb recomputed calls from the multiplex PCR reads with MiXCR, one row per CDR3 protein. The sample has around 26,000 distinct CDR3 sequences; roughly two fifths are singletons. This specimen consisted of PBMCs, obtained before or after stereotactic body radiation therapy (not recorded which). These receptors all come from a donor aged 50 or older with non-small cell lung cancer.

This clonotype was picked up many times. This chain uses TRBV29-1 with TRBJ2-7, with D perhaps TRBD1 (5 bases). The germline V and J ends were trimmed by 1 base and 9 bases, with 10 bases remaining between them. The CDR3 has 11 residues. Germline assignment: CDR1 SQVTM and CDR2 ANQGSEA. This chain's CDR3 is CSVEGAGRQYF. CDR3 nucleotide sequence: TGCAGCGTTGAAGGGGCAGGGCGGCAGTACTTC.

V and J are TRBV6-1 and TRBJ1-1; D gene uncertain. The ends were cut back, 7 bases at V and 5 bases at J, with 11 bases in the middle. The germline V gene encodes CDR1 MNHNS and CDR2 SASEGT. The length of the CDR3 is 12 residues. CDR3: CASKKVGTEAFF. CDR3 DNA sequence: TGTGCCAGCAAAAAGGTGGGGACTGAAGCTTTCTTT.

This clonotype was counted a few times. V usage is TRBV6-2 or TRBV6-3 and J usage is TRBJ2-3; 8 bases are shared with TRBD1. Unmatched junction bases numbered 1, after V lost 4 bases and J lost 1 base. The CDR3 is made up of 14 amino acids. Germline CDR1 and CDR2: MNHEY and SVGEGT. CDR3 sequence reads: CASSLTGGTDTQYF. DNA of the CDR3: TGTGCCAGCAGTTTGACAGGGGGCACAGATACGCAGTATTTT.

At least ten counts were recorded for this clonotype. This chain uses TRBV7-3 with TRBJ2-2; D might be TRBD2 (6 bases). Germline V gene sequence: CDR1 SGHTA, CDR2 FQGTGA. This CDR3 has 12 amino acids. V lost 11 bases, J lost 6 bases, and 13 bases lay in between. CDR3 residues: CASEGYPGELFF. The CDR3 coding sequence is TGTGCCTCGGAGGGGTATCCCGGGGAGCTGTTTTTT.

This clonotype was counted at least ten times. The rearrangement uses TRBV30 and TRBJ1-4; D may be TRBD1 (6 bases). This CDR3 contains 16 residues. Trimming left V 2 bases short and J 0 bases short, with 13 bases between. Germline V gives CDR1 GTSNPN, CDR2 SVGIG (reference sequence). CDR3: CAWSIDRIPTNEKLFF. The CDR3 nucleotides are TGTGCCTGGAGTATCGACAGGATACCAACTAATGAAAAACTGTTTTTT.

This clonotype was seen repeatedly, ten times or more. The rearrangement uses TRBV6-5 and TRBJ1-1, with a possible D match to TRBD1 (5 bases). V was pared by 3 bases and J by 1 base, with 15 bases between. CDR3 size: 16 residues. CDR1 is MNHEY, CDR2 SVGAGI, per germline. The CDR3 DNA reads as TGTGCCAGCAGTTATGGCTCGGGACTCACGAACACTGAAGCTTTCTTT. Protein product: CASSYGSGLTNTEAFF.

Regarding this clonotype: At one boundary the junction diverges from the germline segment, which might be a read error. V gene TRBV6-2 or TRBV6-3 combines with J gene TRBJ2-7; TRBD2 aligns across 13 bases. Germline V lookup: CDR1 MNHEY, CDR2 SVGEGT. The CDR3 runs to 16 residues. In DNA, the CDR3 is TGTGCCAGCAGTGTATGGGGACTAGCGGGGCCCTACGAGCAGAACTTT. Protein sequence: CASSVWGLAGPYEQNF.

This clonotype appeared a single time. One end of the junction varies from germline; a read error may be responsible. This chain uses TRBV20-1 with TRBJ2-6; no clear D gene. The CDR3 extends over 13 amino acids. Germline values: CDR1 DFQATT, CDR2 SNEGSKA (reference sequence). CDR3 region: CSASDLRANVQTF. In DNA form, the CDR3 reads TGCAGTGCTAGTGACCTCCGGGCCAACGTCCAGACTTTC.

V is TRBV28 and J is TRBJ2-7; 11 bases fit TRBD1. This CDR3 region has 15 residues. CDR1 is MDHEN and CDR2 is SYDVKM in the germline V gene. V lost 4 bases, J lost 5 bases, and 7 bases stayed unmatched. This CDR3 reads CASSYGTGGIHEQYF. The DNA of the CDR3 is TGTGCCAGCAGTTATGGGACAGGGGGTATCCACGAGCAGTACTTC.

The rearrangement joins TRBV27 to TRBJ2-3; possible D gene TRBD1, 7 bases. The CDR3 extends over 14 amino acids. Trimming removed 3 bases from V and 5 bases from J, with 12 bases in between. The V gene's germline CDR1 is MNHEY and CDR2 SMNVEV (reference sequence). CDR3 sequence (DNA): TGTGCCAGCAGTTTCTACCAGGGGGGAGATACGCAGTATTTT. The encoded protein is CASSFYQGGDTQYF.

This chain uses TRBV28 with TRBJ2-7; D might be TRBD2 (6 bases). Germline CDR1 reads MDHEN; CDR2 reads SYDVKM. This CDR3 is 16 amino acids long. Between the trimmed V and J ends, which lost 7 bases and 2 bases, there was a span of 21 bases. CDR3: CASTFRSGELPYEQYF. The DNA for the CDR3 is TGTGCCAGCACCTTTAGGTCGGGGGAATTGCCCTACGAGCAGTACTTC.

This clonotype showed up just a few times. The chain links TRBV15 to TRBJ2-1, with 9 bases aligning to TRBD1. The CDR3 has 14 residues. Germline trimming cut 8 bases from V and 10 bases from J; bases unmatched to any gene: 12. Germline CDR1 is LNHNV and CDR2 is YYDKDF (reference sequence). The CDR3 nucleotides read TGTGCCACCTACAGCGGGACAGGGATGAACGAGCAGTTCTTC. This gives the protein CATYSGTGMNEQFF.

CDR3 coding DNA: TGTGCCAGCAGTCCAAGACTAGTTTCTAAGCCGACGCAGTATTTT. Translation: CASSPRLVSKPTQYF. This chain uses TRBV28 with TRBJ2-3; tentatively, D is TRBD2 (6 bases). Germline V gives CDR1 MDHEN, CDR2 SYDVKM. The ends were cut back, 5 bases at V and 9 bases at J, with 21 bases in the middle. CDR3 length: 15 residues.

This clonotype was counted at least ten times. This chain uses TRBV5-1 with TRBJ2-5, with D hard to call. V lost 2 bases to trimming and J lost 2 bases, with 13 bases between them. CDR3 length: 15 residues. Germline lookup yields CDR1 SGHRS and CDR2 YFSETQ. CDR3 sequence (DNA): TGCGCCAGCAGCTTAAGGGCAGGATTGCAAGAGACCCAGTACTTC. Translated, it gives CASSLRAGLQETQYF.

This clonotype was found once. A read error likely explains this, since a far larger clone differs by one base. In nucleotides, the CDR3 is TGCGCCAGCAGCTTGGTACCGAATAACACTGAGCAGTTCTTC. Amino acid sequence: CASSLVPNNTEQFF. The chain is built from TRBV5-1 and TRBJ2-4, with unresolved D. The J call may be wrong; the DNA end is better matched by TRBJ2-1. The germline V gene encodes CDR1 SGHRS and CDR2 YFSETQ. The CDR3 length is 14 residues.

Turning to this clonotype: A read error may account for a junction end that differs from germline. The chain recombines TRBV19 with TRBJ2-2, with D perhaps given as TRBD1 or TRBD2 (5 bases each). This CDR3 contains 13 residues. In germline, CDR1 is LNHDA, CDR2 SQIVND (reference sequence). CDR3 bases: TGTGCCAGTATGATTAGGGGTTCCGGGGAGCTGTTTTTC. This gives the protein CASMIRGSGELFF. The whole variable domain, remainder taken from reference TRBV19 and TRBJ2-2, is DGGITQSPKYLFRKEGQNVTLSCEQNLNHDAMYWYRQDPGQGLRLIYYSQIVNDFQKGDIAEGYSVSREKKESFPLTVTSAQKNPTAFYLCASMIRGSGELFFGEGSRLTVL.

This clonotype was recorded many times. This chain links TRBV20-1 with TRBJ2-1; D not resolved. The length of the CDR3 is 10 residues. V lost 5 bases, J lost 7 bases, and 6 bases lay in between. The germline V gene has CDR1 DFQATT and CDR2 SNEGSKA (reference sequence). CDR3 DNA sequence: TGCAGTGCTGTGGGGAATGAGCAGTTCTTC. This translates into CSAVGNEQFF.

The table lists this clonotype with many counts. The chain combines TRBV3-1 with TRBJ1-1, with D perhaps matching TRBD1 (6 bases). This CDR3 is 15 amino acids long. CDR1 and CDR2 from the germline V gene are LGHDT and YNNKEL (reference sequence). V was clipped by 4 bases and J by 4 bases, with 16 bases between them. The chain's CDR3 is CASSLLAGAGTEAFF. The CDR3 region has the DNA TGTGCCAGCAGCCTGTTGGCGGGGGCCGGCACTGAAGCTTTCTTT.

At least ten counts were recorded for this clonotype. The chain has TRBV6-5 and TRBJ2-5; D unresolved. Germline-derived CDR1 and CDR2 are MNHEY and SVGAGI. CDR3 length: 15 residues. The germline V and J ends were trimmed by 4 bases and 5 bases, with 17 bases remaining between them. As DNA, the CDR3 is TGTGCCAGCAGTTCCAGCCAGCGCCCCAGGGAGACCCAGTACTTC. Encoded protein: CASSSSQRPRETQYF.

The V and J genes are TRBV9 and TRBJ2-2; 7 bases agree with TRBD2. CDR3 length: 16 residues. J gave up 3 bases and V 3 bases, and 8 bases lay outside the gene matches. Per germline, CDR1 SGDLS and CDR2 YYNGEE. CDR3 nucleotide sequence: TGTGCCAGCAGCGACGGACTAGAGGGGCACACCGGGGAGCTGTTTTTT. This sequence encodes CASSDGLEGHTGELFF.